These 14 T cell receptor beta chains came from one sample sequenced in a study of human T cells and chemical hapten exposure. The time point denotes: patch test 2, 6 weeks after DPC sensitization. This sample's treatment: therapeutic diphenylcyclopropenone sensitization with weekly scalp DPC. MiXCR was run by TCRdb on the RACE reads, yielding one entry per CDR3 protein. The sample yields 80,000 to 100,000 distinct CDR3 sequences, 9.3% seen once. The sample in question was whole blood, obtained in connection with sensitization to the hapten diphenylcyclopropenone (DPC). The receptors were gathered from a woman in her forties with alopecia areata. Some clones in this sample may be carry-over from other donors' samples.

This clonotype was counted at least ten times. The chain recombines TRBV10-3 with TRBJ2-1; 12 bases are a match to TRBD2. The CDR3 is 15 amino acids. Germline-derived CDR1 and CDR2 are ENHRY and SYGVKD. Trimming at V came to 8 bases and at J to 3 bases, leaving 5 bases not matched to a gene. The CDR3 nucleotides are TGTGCCATCTCCCGGACTAGCGGGATCTACAATGAGCAGTTCTTC. Encoded protein: CAISRTSGIYNEQFF.

This clonotype was found many times. V and J are TRBV7-2 and TRBJ2-1, with unresolved D. The germline V gene has CDR1 SGHTA and CDR2 FQGNSA. The CDR3 runs to 12 residues. V was cut by 3 bases and J by 8 bases, with 8 bases left in between. CDR3 in amino acids: CASSFNRDEQFF. As DNA, the CDR3 is TGTGCCAGCAGCTTTAATAGGGATGAGCAGTTCTTC.

This clonotype was counted many times. V usage is TRBV10-3 and J usage is TRBJ2-7, with unresolved D. The CDR3 sequence is 13 residues long. Germline V gives CDR1 ENHRY, CDR2 SYGVKD. Trimming took 2 bases from V and 5 from J, leaving 10 bases between them. CDR3 DNA: TGTGCCATCAGTGAGACTCCCACTGACGAGCAGTACTTC. Translating gives CAISETPTDEQYF.

This clonotype was seen more than once but under ten times. The chain carries TRBV7-3 and TRBJ2-1, with 14 positions matching TRBD2. The germline CDR1 and CDR2 sequences are SGHTA and FQGTGA. V lost 2 bases to trimming and J lost 3 bases; unmatched junction nucleotides: 6. There are 18 residues in the CDR3. The DNA of the CDR3 is TGTGCCAGCAGCTTAGGACTAGCGGGAGGAGGAGGCTACAATGAGCAGTTCTTC. Translated, it gives CASSLGLAGGGGYNEQFF.

This clonotype has at least ten counts. This chain connects TRBV9 to TRBJ2-2, with D unresolved. The CDR3 consists of 13 residues. Deletions cut 7 bases from V and 1 base from J, with 8 bases between. The germline CDR1 and CDR2 sequences are SGDLS and YYNGEE. In DNA, the CDR3 is TGTGCCAGCCACAGCCGGAACACCGGGGAGCTGTTTTTT. Translated, it gives CASHSRNTGELFF.

This clonotype occurred many times. The rearrangement uses TRBV19 and TRBJ2-2; 7 bases are a match to TRBD2. CDR3 size: 15 residues. V lost 3 bases and J lost 4; bases outside the gene matches: 5. The germline V gene encodes CDR1 LNHDA and CDR2 SQIVND (reference sequence). In DNA, the CDR3 is TGTGCCAGTAGTATGGCGCTAGCGGCCACCGGGGAGCTGTTTTTT. It yields the protein CASSMALAATGELFF.

Regarding this clonotype: Relative to the germline gene, one junction end is altered; a read error may explain this. The CDR3 bases are TGTGCCAGCAGCCGTAGCGGGGGGGGCACATATACGCAGTATTTT. Its protein product is CASSRSGGGTYTQYF. This chain joins TRBV7-2 and TRBJ2-3, with 11 bases matching TRBD2. The V gene's germline CDR1 is SGHTA and CDR2 FQGNSA. The CDR3 sequence is 15 residues long.

This clonotype has at least ten counts. The chain employs TRBV2 and TRBJ2-3; maybe TRBD2 (6 bases). The V end was cut by 0 bases, the J end by 4 bases, with 11 bases between. The CDR3 spans 15 residues. In germline, CDR1 is SNHLY, CDR2 FYNNEI. In DNA, the CDR3 is TGTGCCAGCAGTGAAGCGCTTCCGGGGGCAGATACGCAGTATTTT. Amino acids: CASSEALPGADTQYF.

The chain is built from TRBV29-1 and TRBJ2-7, with no clear D. The V and J ends lost 4 bases and 0 bases respectively, with 13 bases between them. This CDR3 spans 14 amino acids. The germline gives CDR1 SQVTM, CDR2 ANQGSEA. CDR3 DNA sequence: TGCAGCGTTGTGCCAGGTGATAGCTCCTACGAGCAGTACTTC. This encodes CSVVPGDSSYEQYF.

This clonotype came up a few times. The chain links TRBV6-5 to TRBJ2-1, with D possibly being TRBD2 (6 bases). This CDR3 region has 14 residues. CDR1 MNHEY and CDR2 SVGAGI come from the germline V gene. Trimming pared 0 bases from V and 6 bases from J, leaving 9 bases between. This chain's CDR3 is CASSYSIGSNEQFF. The CDR3, as DNA: TGTGCCAGCAGTTACTCGATCGGGAGCAATGAGCAGTTCTTC.

This clonotype was observed a few times. V usage is TRBV29-1 and J usage is TRBJ2-3; tentatively, D is TRBD1 (6 bases). This CDR3 is 13 amino acids long. CDR1 is SQVTM, CDR2 ANQGSEA, per germline. Trimming took off 7 bases at V and 1 base at J, with 12 bases between the two ends. The CDR3 region is CSAKDSGTDTQYF. The CDR3 DNA reads as TGCAGCGCAAAGGACAGCGGCACAGATACGCAGTATTTT.

This chain connects TRBV12-3 or TRBV12-4 to TRBJ2-2; D remains unclear. Trimming took 5 bases from V and 6 from J, leaving 16 bases between them. CDR3 length equals 15 residues. The DNA for the CDR3 is TGTGCCAGCAGTCCATCACATGTCCTACCCGGGGAGCTGTTTTTT. This encodes CASSPSHVLPGELFF.

The chain recombines TRBV30 with TRBJ1-3; possible D gene TRBD1, 5 bases. CDR1 is GTSNPN and CDR2 is SVGIG in the germline V gene (reference sequence). The CDR3 extends over 16 amino acids. Trimming took 0 bases from V and 0 from J, leaving 12 bases between them. The CDR3 region has the DNA TGTGCCTGGAGTGTACCGGGACGGAGCTCTGGAAACACCATATATTTT. Translation gives CAWSVPGRSSGNTIYF.

This clonotype was recorded many times. CDR3 protein: CASSSGADEQYF. The CDR3 DNA reads as TGTGCCAGCAGTTCGGGGGCAGATGAGCAGTACTTC. This chain connects TRBV28 to TRBJ2-7; either TRBD1 or TRBD2 may fit D (6 bases each). The CDR3 is 12 residues long. Looked up from germline, CDR1 is MDHEN and CDR2 is SYDVKM. V gave up 4 bases and J gave up 7 bases, with 11 bases separating them.